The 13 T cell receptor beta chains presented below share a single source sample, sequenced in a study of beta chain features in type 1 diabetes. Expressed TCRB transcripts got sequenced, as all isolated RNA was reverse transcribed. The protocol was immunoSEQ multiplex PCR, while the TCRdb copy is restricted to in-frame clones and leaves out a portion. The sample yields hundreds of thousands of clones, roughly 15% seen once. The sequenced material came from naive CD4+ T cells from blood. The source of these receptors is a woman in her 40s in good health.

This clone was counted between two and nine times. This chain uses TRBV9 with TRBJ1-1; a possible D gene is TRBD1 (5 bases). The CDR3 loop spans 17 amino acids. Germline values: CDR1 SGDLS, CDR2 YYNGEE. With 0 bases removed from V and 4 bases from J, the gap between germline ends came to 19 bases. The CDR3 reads CASSVDPSGGTLTEAFF. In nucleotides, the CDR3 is TGTGCCAGCAGCGTAGATCCGAGTGGGGGGACCCTCACTGAAGCTTTCTTT. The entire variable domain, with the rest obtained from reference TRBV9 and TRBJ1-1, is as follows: DSGVTQTPKHLITATGQRVTLRCSPRSGDLSVYWYQQSLDQGLQFLIQYYNGEERAKGNILERFSAQQFPDLHSELNLSSLELGDSALYFCASSVDPSGGTLTEAFFGQGTRLTVV.

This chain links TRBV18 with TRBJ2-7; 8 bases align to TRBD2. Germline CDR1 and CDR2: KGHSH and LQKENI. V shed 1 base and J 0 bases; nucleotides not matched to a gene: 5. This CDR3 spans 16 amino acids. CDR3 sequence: CASSPLPRGDSYEQYF. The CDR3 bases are TGTGCCAGCTCACCACTCCCGCGGGGGGACTCCTACGAGCAGTACTTC.

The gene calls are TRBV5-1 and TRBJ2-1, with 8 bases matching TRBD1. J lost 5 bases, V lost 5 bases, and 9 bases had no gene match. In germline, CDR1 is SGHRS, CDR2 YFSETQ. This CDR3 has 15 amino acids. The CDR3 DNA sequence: TGCGCCAGCAGGGGGGGACAGGTACTCCACAATGAGCAGTTCTTC. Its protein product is CASRGGQVLHNEQFF.

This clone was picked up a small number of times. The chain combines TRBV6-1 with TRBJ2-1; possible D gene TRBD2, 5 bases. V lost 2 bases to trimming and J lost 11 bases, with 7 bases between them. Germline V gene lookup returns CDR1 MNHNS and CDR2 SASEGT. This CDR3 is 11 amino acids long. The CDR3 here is CASSEYGKQFF. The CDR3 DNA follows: TGTGCCAGCAGTGAATACGGGAAGCAGTTCTTC.

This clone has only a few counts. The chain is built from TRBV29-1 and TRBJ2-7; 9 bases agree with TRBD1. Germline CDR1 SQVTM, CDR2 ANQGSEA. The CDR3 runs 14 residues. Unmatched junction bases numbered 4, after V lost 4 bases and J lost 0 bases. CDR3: CSVAVTGGSYEQYF. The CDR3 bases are TGCAGCGTTGCGGTGACAGGGGGCTCCTACGAGCAGTACTTC.

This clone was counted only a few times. The DNA for the CDR3 is TGTGCCATCAGTGAGGCGGGACAGGGGATCACCATATATTTT. Amino acid sequence: CAISEAGQGITIYF. The V gene is TRBV10-3, the J gene TRBJ1-3, with 10 bases fitting TRBD1. Germline lookup yields CDR1 ENHRY and CDR2 SYGVKD. The V gene end was trimmed by 2 bases and the J gene end by 9 bases; junction bases not matched to a gene: 4. The CDR3 totals 14 residues.

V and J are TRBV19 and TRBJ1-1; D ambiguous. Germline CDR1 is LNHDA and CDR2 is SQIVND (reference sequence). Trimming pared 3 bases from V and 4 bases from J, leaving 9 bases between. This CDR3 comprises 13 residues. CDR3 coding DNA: TGTGCCAGTAGTATTGACACGAGCACTGAAGCTTTCTTT. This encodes CASSIDTSTEAFF.

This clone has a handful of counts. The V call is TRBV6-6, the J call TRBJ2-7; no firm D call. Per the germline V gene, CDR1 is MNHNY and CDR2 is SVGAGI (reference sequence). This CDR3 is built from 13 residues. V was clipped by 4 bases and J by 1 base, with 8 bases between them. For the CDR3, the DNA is TGTGCCAGCAGTTTGGCAGGATCCTACGAGCAGTACTTC. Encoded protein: CASSLAGSYEQYF.

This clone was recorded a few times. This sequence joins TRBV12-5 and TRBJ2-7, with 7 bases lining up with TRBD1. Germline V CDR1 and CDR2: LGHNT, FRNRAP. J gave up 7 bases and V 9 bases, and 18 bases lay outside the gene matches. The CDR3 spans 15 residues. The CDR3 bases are TGTGCTAGGGACATCAGGCTCCAGGGGGTTGGAGAGCAGTACTTC. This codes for CARDIRLQGVGEQYF. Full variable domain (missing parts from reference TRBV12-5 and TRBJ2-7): DARVTQTPRHKVTEMGQEVTMRCQPILGHNTVFWYRQTMMQGLELLAYFRNRAPLDDSGMPKDRFSAEMPDATLATLKIQPSEPRDSAVYFCARDIRLQGVGEQYFGPGTRLTVT.

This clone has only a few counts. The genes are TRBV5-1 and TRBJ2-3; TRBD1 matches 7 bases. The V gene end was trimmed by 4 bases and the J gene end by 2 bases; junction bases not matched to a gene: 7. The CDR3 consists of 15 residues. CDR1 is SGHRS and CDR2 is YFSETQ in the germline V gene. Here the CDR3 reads CASSTEDRVTDTQYF. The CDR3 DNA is TGCGCCAGCAGCACCGAAGACAGGGTCACAGATACGCAGTATTTT.

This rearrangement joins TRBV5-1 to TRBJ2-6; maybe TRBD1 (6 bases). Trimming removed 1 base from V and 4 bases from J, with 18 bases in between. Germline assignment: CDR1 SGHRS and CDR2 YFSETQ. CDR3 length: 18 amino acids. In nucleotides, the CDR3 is TGCGCCAGCAGCTTGATGGGTCCAGGGGCTGGCGGGGCCAACGTCCTGACTTTC. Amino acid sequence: CASSLMGPGAGGANVLTF.

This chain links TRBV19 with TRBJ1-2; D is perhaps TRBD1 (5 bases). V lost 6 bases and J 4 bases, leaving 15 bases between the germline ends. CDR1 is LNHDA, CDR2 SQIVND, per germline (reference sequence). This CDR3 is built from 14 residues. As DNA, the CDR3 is TGTGCCAGTAGCCGCCTCTTTCAGGGCTATGGCTACACCTTC. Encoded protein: CASSRLFQGYGYTF.

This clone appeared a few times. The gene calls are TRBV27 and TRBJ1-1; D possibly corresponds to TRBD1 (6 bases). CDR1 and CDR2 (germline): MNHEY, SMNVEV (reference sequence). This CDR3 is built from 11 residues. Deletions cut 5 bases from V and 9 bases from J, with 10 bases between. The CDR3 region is CASSEGDKAFF. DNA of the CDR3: TGTGCCAGCAGTGAGGGGGATAAAGCTTTCTTT.